This T cell receptor beta chain was sequenced in a study of blood T cell repertoires in COVID-19. Germline V gene sequence: CDR1 SGHNT, CDR2 YYREEE (reference sequence). V shed 4 bases and J 0 bases; nucleotides not matched to a gene: 6. This CDR3 region has 16 residues. Method: immunoSEQ multiplex PCR; TCRdb's copy keeps in-frame clones and lacks some. This table has some 180,000 clones, 70% to 90% appearing once. The rearrangement uses TRBV5-4 and TRBJ2-2; 7 bases map to TRBD2. Sequencing was done on a sample of peripheral blood. This clonotype was obtained from a woman of 80 years or more with COVID-19, enrolled during active disease. The CDR3 DNA is TGTGCCAGCAGCAGGGGAGGGGCGGCGAACACCGGGGAGCTGTTTTTT. Encoded protein: CASSRGGAANTGELFF.